Given below is one T cell receptor beta chain in context. The target antigen is unknown. This sample was taken from a study of regulatory and conventional T cells in RAG deficiency. Germline V lookup: CDR1 GTSNPN, CDR2 SVGIG (reference sequence). V was trimmed by 3 bases and J by 2 bases, leaving 10 bases between them. The CDR3 covers 13 residues. Blood CD4+ CD25-low CD127-high conventional T cells supplied the genomic DNA template. Overall study results and limits: In Omenn syndrome, Treg and Tconv repertoires overlapped >85%.

The assay was immunoSEQ multiplex PCR, and TCRdb's table has in-frame clones only and misses some. This table has over 10,000 clones, about 92% appearing once. These data are also associated with another study on regulatory T cells. This second study says: Primers: 52 TRBV forward and 13 TRBJ reverse.

Sequenced: CD4+ effector T cells sorted from blood. V usage is TRBV30 and J usage is TRBJ1-2; D is ambiguous. This receptor was taken from a human donor in good health. CDR3 DNA: TGTGCCTGGAGCCGGGGTGCCAACTATGGCTACACCTTC. Translation gives CAWSRGANYGYTF. Full variable domain (remainder filled in from reference TRBV30 and TRBJ1-2): SQTIHQWPATLVQPVGSPLSLECTVEGTSNPNLYWYRQAAGRGLQLLFYSVGIGQISSEVPQNLSASRPQDRQFILSSKKLLLSDSGFYLCAWSRGANYGYTFGSGTRLTVV.